These 6 T cell receptor beta chains were sequenced from one sample in a study of T-cell reconstitution after alpha-beta-depleted transplantation in children. The TCRbeta library was prepared with unique molecular identifiers. TCRdb reprocessed the PCR reads with MiXCR, giving one entry per CDR3 protein. The repertoire holds 120,000 to 150,000 distinct CDR3 sequences, with 8% to 10% as singletons. Source: PBMCs, mostly from graft donor cells, taken 180 days after TCRalphabeta/CD19-depleted stem cell transplant. The receptors stem from a female patient aged 2-10 years who had a stem cell transplant for congenital amegakaryocytic thrombocytopenia, so the T cells may come from the graft donor.

In its sample, this clonotype was seen many times. The gene calls are TRBV27 and TRBJ2-5, with a weak D call TRBD1 (6 bases). The CDR3 is made up of 17 amino acids. V was trimmed by 5 bases and J by 4 bases, leaving 23 bases between them. Germline V gives CDR1 MNHEY, CDR2 SMNVEV (reference sequence). Here the CDR3 reads CASSPRPGTRTGETQYF. The CDR3 DNA reads TGTGCCAGCAGTCCACGTCCCGGGACAAGAACGGGAGAGACCCAGTACTTC.

This clonotype occurred a few times. The rearrangement links TRBV21-1 to TRBJ2-7; TRBD2 is taken as the D call from the table, unchecked against the DNA. TRBV21-1 is designated a pseudogene. The CDR3 contains 17 residues. The CDR3 loop reads CASSTVVAGLRSYEQYF. DNA for the CDR3: TGTGCCAGCAGCACCGTCGTAGCGGGATTACGCTCCTACGAGCAGTACTTC.

The chain employs TRBV28 and TRBJ1-6; D is unresolved. The V end was cut by 4 bases, the J end by 7 bases, with 8 bases between. This CDR3 contains 13 residues. Germline V lookup: CDR1 MDHEN, CDR2 SYDVKM. The CDR3 region is CASSSGINSPLHF. In nucleotides, the CDR3 is TGTGCCAGCAGTTCTGGGATAAATTCACCCCTCCACTTT.

Comment on this clonotype: A much larger clone is a single base away; this may be a read error. The chain couples TRBV6-5 to TRBJ2-7; 9 nucleotides match TRBD2. This CDR3 contains 17 residues. Germline V gene lookup returns CDR1 MNHEY and CDR2 SVGAGI. CDR3 region: CDSSYSTWGTSIYEQYF. The CDR3 DNA sequence: TGTGACAGCAGTTACTCAACCTGGGGGACTAGCATCTACGAGCAGTACTTC.

This clonotype was found many times. The rearrangement uses TRBV5-1 and TRBJ2-7; D is perhaps TRBD1 (6 bases). V lost 4 bases to trimming and J lost 3 bases, with 11 bases between them. Germline V CDR1 and CDR2: SGHRS, YFSETQ. The CDR3 has 13 amino acids. CDR3 region: CASSVTGYYEQYF. CDR3 DNA sequence: TGCGCCAGCAGCGTAACAGGGTACTACGAGCAGTACTTC.

As for this clonotype: A much larger clone lies one base from this, so it may be a read error. The CDR3 ends on some other residue instead of the conserved phenylalanine or tryptophan, so this is likely a read error. The chain joins TRBV3-1 to TRBJ2-1; 9 bases map to TRBD2. There are 13 residues in the CDR3. Germline V gene data show CDR1 as LGHDT and CDR2 as YNNKEL (reference sequence). Unmatched junction bases numbered 1, after V lost 4 bases and J lost 6 bases. DNA for the CDR3: TGTGCCAGCAGCCGGGGACTAGCCAATGAGCAGTTCTTG. Translation gives CASSRGLANEQFL.